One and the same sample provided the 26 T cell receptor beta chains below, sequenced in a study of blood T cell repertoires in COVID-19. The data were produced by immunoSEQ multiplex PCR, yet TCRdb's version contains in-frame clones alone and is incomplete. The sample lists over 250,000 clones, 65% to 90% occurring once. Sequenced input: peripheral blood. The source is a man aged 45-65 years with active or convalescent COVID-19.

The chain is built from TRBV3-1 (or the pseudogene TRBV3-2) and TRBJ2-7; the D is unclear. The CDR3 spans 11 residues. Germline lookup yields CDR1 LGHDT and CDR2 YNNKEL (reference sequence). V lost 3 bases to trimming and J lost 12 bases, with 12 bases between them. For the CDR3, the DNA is TGTGCCAGCAGCCAGGGCAGACGGCGGTACTTC. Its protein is CASSQGRRRYF.

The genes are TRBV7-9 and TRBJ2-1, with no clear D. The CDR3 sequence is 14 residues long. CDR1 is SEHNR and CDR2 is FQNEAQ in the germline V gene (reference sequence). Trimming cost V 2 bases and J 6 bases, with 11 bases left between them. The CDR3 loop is CASSLLSASNEQFF. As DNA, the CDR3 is TGTGCCAGCAGCTTATTATCGGCTAGCAATGAGCAGTTCTTC.

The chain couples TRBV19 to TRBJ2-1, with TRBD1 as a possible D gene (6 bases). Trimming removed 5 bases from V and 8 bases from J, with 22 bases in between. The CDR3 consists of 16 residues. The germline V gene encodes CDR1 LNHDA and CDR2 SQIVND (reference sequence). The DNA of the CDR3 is TGTGCCAGTAGTTACCCGACAGGCATTATAACCCATGAGCAGTTCTTC. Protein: CASSYPTGIITHEQFF.

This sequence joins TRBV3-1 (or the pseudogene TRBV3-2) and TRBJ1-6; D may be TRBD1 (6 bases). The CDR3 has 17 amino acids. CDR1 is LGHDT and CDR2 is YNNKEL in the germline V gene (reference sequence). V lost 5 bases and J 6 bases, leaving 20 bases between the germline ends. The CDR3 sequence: CASSKRGGAAFNSPLHF. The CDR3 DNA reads TGTGCCAGCAGCAAAAGGGGGGGGGCCGCTTTTAATTCACCCCTCCACTTT.

CDR3 DNA sequence: TGTGCCAGCAGTGAAAGTAGAGGAGATACGCAGTATTTT. It translates to CASSESRGDTQYF. This chain uses TRBV2 with TRBJ2-3; D gene uncertain. Germline V gene data show CDR1 as SNHLY and CDR2 as FYNNEI. The ends were cut back, 2 bases at V and 5 bases at J, with 8 bases in the middle. The CDR3 totals 13 residues.

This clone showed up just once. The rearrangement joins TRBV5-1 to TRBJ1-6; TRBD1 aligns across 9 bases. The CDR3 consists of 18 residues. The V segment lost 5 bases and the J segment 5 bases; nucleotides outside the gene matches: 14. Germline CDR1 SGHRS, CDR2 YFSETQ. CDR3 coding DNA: TGCGCCAGCAGATCTACAGGGGGCCTACTCCTTAATAATTCACCCCTCCACTTT. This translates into CASRSTGGLLLNNSPLHF.

CDR3 bases: TGTGCCAGCAGCCTTCGGGAGACTAGCGGGAGGATCCTCAACACCGGGGAGCTGTTTTTT. As protein: CASSLRETSGRILNTGELFF. V usage is TRBV21-1 and J usage is TRBJ2-2; the table's TRBD2 call for D was not verified on the DNA. TRBV21-1 is an annotated pseudogene. This CDR3 has 20 amino acids.

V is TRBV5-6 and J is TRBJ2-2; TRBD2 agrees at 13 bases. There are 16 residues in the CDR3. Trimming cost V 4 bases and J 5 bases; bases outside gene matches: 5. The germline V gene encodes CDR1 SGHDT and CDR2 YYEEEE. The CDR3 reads CASSNLLAGGTGELFF. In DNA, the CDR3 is TGTGCCAGCAGCAACCTACTAGCGGGAGGGACCGGGGAGCTGTTTTTT.

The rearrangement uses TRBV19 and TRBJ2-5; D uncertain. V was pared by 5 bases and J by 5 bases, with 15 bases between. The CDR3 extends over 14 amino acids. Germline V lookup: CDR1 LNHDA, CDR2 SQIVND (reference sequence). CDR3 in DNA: TGTGCCAGTAGTCCGTCGACGATCGGGGAGACCCAGTACTTC. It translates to CASSPSTIGETQYF.

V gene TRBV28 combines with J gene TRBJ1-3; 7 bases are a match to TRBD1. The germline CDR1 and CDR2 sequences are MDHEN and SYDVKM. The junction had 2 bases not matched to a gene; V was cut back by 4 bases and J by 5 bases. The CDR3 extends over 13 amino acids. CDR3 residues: CASSYRGRNTIYF. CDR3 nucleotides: TGTGCCAGCAGTTACAGGGGTAGAAACACCATATATTTT.

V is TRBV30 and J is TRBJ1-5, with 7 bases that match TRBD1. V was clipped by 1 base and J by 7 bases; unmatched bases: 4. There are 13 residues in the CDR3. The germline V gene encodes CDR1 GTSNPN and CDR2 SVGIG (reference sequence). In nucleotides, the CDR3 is TGTGCCTGGAGTGAAAACAGGGGACAGCCCCAGCATTTT. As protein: CAWSENRGQPQHF.

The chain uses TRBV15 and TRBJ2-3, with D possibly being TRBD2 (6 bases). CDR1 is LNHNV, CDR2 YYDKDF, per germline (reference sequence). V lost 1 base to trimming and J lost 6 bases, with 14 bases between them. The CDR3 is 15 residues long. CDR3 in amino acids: CATSRGGTESDTQYF. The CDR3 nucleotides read TGTGCCACCAGCAGAGGCGGGACCGAGAGTGATACGCAGTATTTT.

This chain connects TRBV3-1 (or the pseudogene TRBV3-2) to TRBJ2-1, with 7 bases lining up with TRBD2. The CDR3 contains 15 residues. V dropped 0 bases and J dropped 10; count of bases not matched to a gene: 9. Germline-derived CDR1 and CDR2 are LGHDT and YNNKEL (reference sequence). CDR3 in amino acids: CASSQDGGRAGEQFF. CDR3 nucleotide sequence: TGTGCCAGCAGCCAAGATGGTGGGAGGGCCGGGGAGCAGTTCTTC.

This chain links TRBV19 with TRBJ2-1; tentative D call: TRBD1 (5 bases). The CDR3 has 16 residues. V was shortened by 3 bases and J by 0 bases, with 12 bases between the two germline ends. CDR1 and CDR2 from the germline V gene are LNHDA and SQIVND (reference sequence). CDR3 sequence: CASSIANRLSYNEQFF. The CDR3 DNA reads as TGTGCCAGTAGTATCGCAAACAGGCTCTCCTACAATGAGCAGTTCTTC.

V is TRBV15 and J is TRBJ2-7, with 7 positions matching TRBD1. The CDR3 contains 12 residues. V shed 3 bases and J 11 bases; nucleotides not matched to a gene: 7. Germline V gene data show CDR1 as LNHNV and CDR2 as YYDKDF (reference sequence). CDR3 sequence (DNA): TGTGCCACCAGCAGGGACAGGTCTCGTAAGTACTTC. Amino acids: CATSRDRSRKYF.

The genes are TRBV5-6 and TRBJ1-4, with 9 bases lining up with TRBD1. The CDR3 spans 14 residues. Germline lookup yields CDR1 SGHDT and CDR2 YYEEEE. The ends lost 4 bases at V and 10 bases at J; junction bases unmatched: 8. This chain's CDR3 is CASSPNRGLGKLFF. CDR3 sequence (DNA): TGTGCCAGCAGCCCCAACAGGGGGCTCGGAAAACTGTTTTTT.

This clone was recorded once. CDR3: CKEGSSYNSPLHF. For the CDR3, the DNA is TGTAAAGAGGGTAGCTCCTATAATTCACCCCTCCACTTT. The V call is TRBV28, the J call TRBJ1-6; D unclear. CDR1 and CDR2 (germline): MDHEN, SYDVKM. This CDR3 contains 13 residues.

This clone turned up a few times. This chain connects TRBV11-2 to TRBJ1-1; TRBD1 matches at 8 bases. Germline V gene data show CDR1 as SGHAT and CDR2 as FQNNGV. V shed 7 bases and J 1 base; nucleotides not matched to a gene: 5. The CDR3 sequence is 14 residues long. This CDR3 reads CASNFQGANTEAFF. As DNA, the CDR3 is TGTGCCAGCAACTTTCAGGGGGCGAACACTGAAGCTTTCTTT. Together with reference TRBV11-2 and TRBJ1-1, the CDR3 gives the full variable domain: EAGVAQSPRYKIIEKRQSVAFWCNPISGHATLYWYQQILGQGPKLLIQFQNNGVVDDSQLPKDRFSAERLKGVDSTLKIQPAKLEDSAVYLCASNFQGANTEAFFGQGTRLTVV.

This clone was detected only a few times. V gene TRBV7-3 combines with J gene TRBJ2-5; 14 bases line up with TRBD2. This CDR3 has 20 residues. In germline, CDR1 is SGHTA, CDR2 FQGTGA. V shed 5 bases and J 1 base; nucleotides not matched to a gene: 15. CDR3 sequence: CASSPNKRGLAGATQETQYF. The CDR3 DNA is TGTGCCAGCAGCCCCAATAAACGGGGACTAGCGGGAGCTACCCAAGAGACCCAGTACTTC.

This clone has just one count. CDR3 region: CASSQDLGNTEAFF. The CDR3 DNA is TGTGCCAGCAGCCAAGACCTAGGGAACACTGAAGCTTTCTTT. This chain connects TRBV4-2 to TRBJ1-1; the D is unclear. The CDR3 has 14 residues. V gave up 0 bases and J gave up 1 base, with 6 bases separating them. The germline V gene has CDR1 LGHNA and CDR2 YNFKEQ.

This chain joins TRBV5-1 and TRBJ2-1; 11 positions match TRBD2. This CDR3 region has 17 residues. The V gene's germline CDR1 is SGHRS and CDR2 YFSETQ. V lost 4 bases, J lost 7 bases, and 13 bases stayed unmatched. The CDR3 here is CASSGGSGTSGLNEQFF. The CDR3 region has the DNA TGCGCCAGCAGCGGGGGTTCCGGGACTAGCGGATTAAATGAGCAGTTCTTC.

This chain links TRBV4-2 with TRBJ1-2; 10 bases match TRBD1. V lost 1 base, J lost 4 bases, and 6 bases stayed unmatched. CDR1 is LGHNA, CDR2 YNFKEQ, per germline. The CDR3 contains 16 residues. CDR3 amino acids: CASSQGTTGGGYGYTF. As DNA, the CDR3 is TGTGCCAGCAGCCAAGGTACGACAGGGGGCGGCTATGGCTACACCTTC.

The CDR3 DNA is TGTGCCAGTAGTACCCGACAGACGAACACCGGGGAGCTGTTTTTT. Translating it yields CASSTRQTNTGELFF. The chain couples TRBV19 to TRBJ2-2; D is perhaps TRBD1 (5 bases). This CDR3 is built from 15 residues. Trimming took 4 bases from V and 0 from J, leaving 9 bases between them. CDR1 is LNHDA, CDR2 SQIVND, per germline (reference sequence).

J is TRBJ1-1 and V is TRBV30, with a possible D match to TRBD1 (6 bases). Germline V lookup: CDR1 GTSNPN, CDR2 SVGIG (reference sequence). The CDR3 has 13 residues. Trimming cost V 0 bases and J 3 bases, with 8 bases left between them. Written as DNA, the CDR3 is TGTGCCTGGAGTGTAAACAGGGACACTGAAGCTTTCTTT. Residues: CAWSVNRDTEAFF.

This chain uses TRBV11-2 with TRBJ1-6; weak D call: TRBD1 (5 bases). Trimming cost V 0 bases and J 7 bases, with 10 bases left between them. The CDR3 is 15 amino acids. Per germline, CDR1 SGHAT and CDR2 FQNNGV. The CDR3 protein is CASSLEGQPNSPLHF. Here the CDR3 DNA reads TGTGCCAGCAGCTTAGAGGGGCAGCCCAATTCACCCCTCCACTTT.

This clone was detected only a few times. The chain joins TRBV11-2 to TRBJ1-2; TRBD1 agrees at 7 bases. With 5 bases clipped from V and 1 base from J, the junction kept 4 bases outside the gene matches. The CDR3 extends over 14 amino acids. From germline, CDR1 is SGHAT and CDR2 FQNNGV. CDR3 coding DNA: TGTGCCAGCAGCCCAGGGACAGATAACTATGGCTACACCTTC. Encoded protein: CASSPGTDNYGYTF.